This TCR beta chain was identified during a study of vaccination effects on CD4 cells after COVID-19. For the study at large: Pools of viral peptides were used by the ViraFEST assay to expand antigen-specific CD4+ T cells ahead of sequencing. Study observations and caveats: The study found marked clonal contraction of infection- and vaccine-induced clones late after vaccination.

Generated by immunoSEQ multiplex PCR, the TCRdb table keeps only in-frame clones and is missing some. The data contain tens of thousands of clones, 65% to 85% of them singletons. At the end of roughly 9 days of culture, CD4+ T cells were isolated. Vaccinees lacked prior SARS-CoV-2 infection and tested negative for nucleocapsid antibodies. Cells had half their medium changed to IL-2 medium on days 3 and 7. This clone showed up just once. Antigen: not known. This clonotype originated in a human donor who received a COVID-19 vaccine. This sample comprised CD4+ T cells from PBMCs cultured without peptide, obtained before COVID-19 vaccination.

The CDR3 DNA sequence: TGTGCCAGTACCACCTGGGCGGCGGGAACAGATACGCAGTATTTT. Amino acid sequence: CASTTWAAGTDTQYF. The chain couples TRBV19 to TRBJ2-3; perhaps TRBD2 as D (6 bases). CDR3 length: 15 amino acids. The V gene lost 7 bases and the J gene lost 3 bases, with 17 bases spanning the gap. Per the germline V gene, CDR1 is LNHDA and CDR2 is SQIVND (reference sequence).